This TCR beta chain was retrieved from a study of T cell repertoires in aging, cancer and after chemotherapy. About the research overall: Paired samples before and after chemotherapy came from glioblastoma patients receiving temozolomide-based therapy. Study results and limitations: Loss of evenness, beyond lost richness, contributed to age-related TCR diversity decline in cancer patients. Untreated cancer patients had significantly lower blood TCR diversity than age-matched healthy donors. In each cancer cohort, median generation probability increased across chemotherapy, suggesting thymic output rebounded.

V shed 1 base and J 1 base; nucleotides not matched to a gene: 8. CDR1 is SGHTA, CDR2 FQGNSA, per germline. The CDR3 covers 17 residues. Rearranged V-D-J TRB sequences were amplified with a mixed TRB-A/B primer pool. TCRdb used MiXCR to reprocess the multiplex PCR reads, holding one entry per CDR3 protein. The repertoire holds fewer than 650 distinct CDR3 sequences, with 26% as singletons. About this clonotype itself: Antigen specificity is unknown. A clone one base away is much larger, so this may be a read error.

Peripheral blood genomic DNA, not sorted cells or RNA, was the template. The sample taken for sequencing was blood. The J gene is TRBJ2-3, the V gene TRBV7-2; 7 bases map to TRBD2. The receptor was derived from a human donor with a solid tumor. CDR3 sequence (DNA): TGTACCAGCAGCTTAGGAGCGGGAACGCAGGGCACAGATACGCAGTATTTT. Translated: CTSSLGAGTQGTDTQYF.